The following is a T cell receptor (beta chain) sequence with its context. What it recognizes is unknown. This entry comes from a study of T cell responses to AZD1222 COVID-19 vaccine. The protocol was immunoSEQ multiplex PCR, while the TCRdb copy is restricted to in-frame clones and leaves out a portion. The sample records 95,000 to 110,000 clones, roughly nine tenths being singletons. The germline V gene has CDR1 MNHEY and CDR2 SMNVEV (reference sequence). CDR3 size: 15 residues. The V end was cut by 4 bases, the J end by 8 bases, with 15 bases between. Overall study results and limits: The breadth and depth of Spike-specific TCRs increased once two AZD1222 doses had been given. It was only after the peak T cell response that any repertoires were sampled. Across spike, vaccine-associated CD4 TCRs were found, dominant at 160-218 and 743-854.

The sample here was peripheral blood, taken on day 0 of AZD1222 vaccination. The TCR sequence derives from an adult in good health. The chain combines TRBV27 with TRBJ1-6; tentatively, D is TRBD1 (5 bases). The DNA of the CDR3 is TGTGCCAGCAGTTCCCCGGGACTCGGAGATTCACCCCTCCACTTT. It yields the protein CASSSPGLGDSPLHF.